Listed below are T cell receptor beta chains from one sample, sequenced in a study of blood T cell repertoires in COVID-19. Some clones are missing from TCRdb's copy, which holds only in-frame ones; the method was immunoSEQ multiplex PCR. The repertoire has some 120,000 clones, around three quarters of them found once; the top ten carry 11%. Material for sequencing was peripheral blood. The receptor set was obtained from a human donor in a cohort sampled during active COVID-19. The CDR3 runs from the conserved cysteine through the conserved F or W. A D gene is named only where the DNA matches it firmly. Clone size appears in some rows only: once, few, many, or a class for an expanded clone.

v_gene	j_gene	len	abundance	d_gene	CDR3aa	CDR3nt
TRBV5-1	TRBJ2-5	13	few	-	CASSLAGGETQYF	TGCGCCAGCAGCTTGGCCGGCGGGGAGACCCAGTACTTC
TRBV3-1/TRBV3-2	TRBJ2-1	12	-	-	CASSLPLNEQFF	TGTGCCAGCAGCCTCCCATTGAATGAGCAGTTCTTC
TRBV5-6	TRBJ2-7	14	-	-	CASSFGAASYEQYF	TGTGCCAGCAGCTTTGGGGCAGCCTCCTACGAGCAGTACTTC
TRBV27	TRBJ2-5	16	-	TRBD2	CASSPTRLAGWETQYF	TGTGCCAGCAGTCCGACCCGGCTAGCGGGGTGGGAGACCCAGTACTTC
TRBV28	TRBJ1-2	16	-	-	CASSLLSGGGLYGYTF	TGTGCCAGCAGCCTCCTCTCCGGGGGAGGCCTCTATGGCTACACCTTC
TRBV27	TRBJ2-3	15	-	TRBD1	CASSLTGQSTDTQYF	TGTGCCAGCAGTTTAACGGGACAGAGCACAGATACGCAGTATTTT
TRBV5-1	TRBJ1-6	15	few	-	CASGHDGQNNSPLHF	TGCGCCAGCGGACACGACGGACAGAACAATTCACCCCTCCACTTT
TRBV19	TRBJ2-5	17	-	TRBD2	CASSIQLGGTGRETQYF	TGTGCCAGTAGTATTCAACTCGGGGGGACCGGGCGAGAGACCCAGTACTTC
TRBV3-1/TRBV3-2	TRBJ1-4	16	-	TRBD1	CASSPVRGTGGEKLFF	TGTGCCAGCAGCCCCGTCCGCGGGACAGGGGGCGAAAAACTGTTTTTT
TRBV2	TRBJ1-2	14	once	TRBD1	CASSEVRGLEGYTF	TGTGCCAGCAGTGAAGTCAGGGGGCTGGAAGGCTACACCTTC
TRBV3-1/TRBV3-2	TRBJ2-7	14	once	-	CASSRQGSLYEQYF	TGTGCCAGCAGCCGGCAGGGATCGTTGTACGAGCAGTACTTC
TRBV5-1	TRBJ1-6	16	-	-	CASSRGGNLYNSPLHF	TGCGCCAGCAGCCGAGGGGGAAACCTCTATAATTCACCCCTCCACTTT
TRBV19	TRBJ1-4	13	-	-	CASSINSNEKLFF	TGTGCCAGTAGTATCAACAGTAATGAAAAACTGTTTTTT
TRBV5-1	TRBJ2-1	15	-	TRBD2	CASSLGTSGEGEQFF	TGCGCCAGCAGCTTAGGGACTAGCGGGGAAGGGGAGCAGTTCTTC
TRBV4-1	TRBJ1-1	14	-	-	CASSQDTGNTEAFF	TGCGCCAGCAGCCAAGATACAGGGAACACTGAAGCTTTCTTT
TRBV27	TRBJ1-2	13	-	-	CASSSQGFDGYTF	TGTGCCAGCAGTTCACAGGGTTTCGATGGCTACACCTTC
TRBV19	TRBJ1-5	17	-	TRBD1	CASSIAPLTGWAQPQHF	TGTGCCAGTAGTATAGCCCCACTGACAGGGTGGGCTCAGCCCCAGCATTTT
TRBV15	TRBJ1-4	15	-	-	CATSREAGTNEKLFF	TGTGCCACCAGCAGAGAAGCCGGGACTAATGAAAAACTGTTTTTT
TRBV19	TRBJ1-2	13	-	TRBD1	CASSDRANYGYTF	TGTGCCAGTAGTGACAGGGCCAACTATGGCTACACCTTC
TRBV7-8	TRBJ2-1	17	-	-	CASTSGRAVFSYNEQFF	TGTGCCAGCACCAGTGGCAGGGCCGTTTTTTCCTACAATGAGCAGTTCTTC
TRBV5-1	TRBJ2-5	14	-	TRBD2	CASSQTAGVETQYF	TGCGCCAGCAGCCAAACGGCGGGGGTAGAGACCCAGTACTTC
TRBV18	TRBJ2-7	14	-	-	CASSPIPRVHEQYF	TGTGCCAGCTCGCCAATCCCCCGGGTTCACGAGCAGTACTTC
TRBV11-2	TRBJ1-2	14	-	-	CASSRGQAGDGYTF	TGTGCCAGCAGCCGTGGTCAGGCGGGCGATGGCTACACCTTC
TRBV6-5	TRBJ2-3	12	-	-	CASGAVTDTQYF	TGTGCCAGCGGAGCGGTTACAGATACGCAGTATTTT
TRBV5-1	TRBJ2-2	16	-	-	CASSPSAGTNTGELFF	TGCGCCAGCAGCCCCTCGGCGGGGACGAACACCGGGGAGCTGTTTTTT
TRBV7-3	TRBJ2-3	17	-	TRBD2	CASSPMGSGGPTDTQYF	TGTGCCAGCAGCCCGATGGGAAGCGGGGGGCCCACAGATACGCAGTATTTT
TRBV28	TRBJ2-1	12	-	-	CASSPLFNEQFF	TGTGCCAGCAGTCCGCTATTTAATGAGCAGTTCTTC
TRBV24-1	TRBJ2-7	15	-	-	CATSDPRGGVREQYF	TGTGCCACCAGTGACCCCCGAGGGGGGGTGAGGGAGCAGTACTTC
TRBV5-6	TRBJ1-2	14	-	TRBD1	CASSSTGGTYGYTF	TGTGCCAGCAGTTCGACAGGGGGAACGTATGGCTACACCTTC
TRBV23-1	TRBJ2-7	15	-	-	CASSQSIGEPYEQYF	TGCGCCAGCAGTCAATCGATAGGGGAACCTTACGAGCAGTACTTC
TRBV7-8	TRBJ2-7	14	-	TRBD1	CASSRAGTGYEQYF	TGTGCCAGCAGCCGAGCCGGGACAGGGTACGAGCAGTACTTC
TRBV7-8	TRBJ2-1	16	-	TRBD1	CASSLVWTGTYNEQFF	TGTGCCAGCAGCTTGGTCTGGACAGGGACCTACAATGAGCAGTTCTTC
TRBV12-5	TRBJ2-2	14	-	-	CASAPPGFTGELFF	TGTGCTAGTGCTCCCCCCGGGTTCACCGGGGAGCTGTTTTTT
TRBV2	TRBJ2-7	13	-	TRBD1	CASSVNRGEKQYF	TGTGCCAGCAGTGTAAACAGGGGCGAGAAGCAGTACTTC
TRBV2	TRBJ2-7	13	-	TRBD1	CASRGQGSYEQYF	TGTGCCAGCAGGGGACAGGGTTCTTACGAGCAGTACTTC
TRBV18	TRBJ1-3	14	few	-	CASSPPASGIPIYF	TGTGCCAGCTCACCACCGGCTTCCGGGATCCCCATATATTTT
TRBV19	TRBJ2-3	16	-	-	CASHAGSGSSTDTQYF	TGTGCCAGCCACGCGGGAAGCGGTTCTAGCACAGATACGCAGTATTTT
TRBV16	TRBJ1-6	16	-	-	CASSREQGSYNSPLHF	TGTGCCAGCAGCCGCGAACAGGGCTCCTATAATTCACCCCTCCACTTT
TRBV13	TRBJ2-7	16	-	-	CASSMRHGAGVYEQYF	TGTGCCAGCAGCATGAGGCATGGGGCAGGGGTCTACGAGCAGTACTTC
TRBV21-1	TRBJ1-2	12	-	-	CASGRANYGYTF	TGTGCCAGCGGTCGGGCTAACTATGGCTACACCTTC
TRBV2	TRBJ1-2	11	-	-	CASTTNYGYTF	TGTGCCAGCACTACTAACTATGGCTACACCTTC
TRBV5-1	TRBJ1-2	13	-	-	CASSPAFEDGYTF	TGCGCCAGCAGCCCTGCTTTTGAGGATGGCTACACCTTC
TRBV6-5	TRBJ2-1	15	once	TRBD1	CASRQTGGGRHEQFF	TGTGCCAGCCGTCAAACAGGGGGAGGTAGGCATGAGCAGTTCTTC
TRBV19	TRBJ2-5	17	many	TRBD2	CASSRSWTSGGRETQYF	TGTGCCAGTAGTAGATCGTGGACTAGCGGGGGGCGGGAGACCCAGTACTTC
TRBV5-1	TRBJ2-7	14	few	TRBD1	CASSPGTVSYEQYF	TGCGCCAGCAGCCCAGGGACAGTCTCCTACGAGCAGTACTTC
TRBV9	TRBJ2-1	14	-	-	CASSDYGLANEQFF	TGTGCCAGCAGCGATTATGGTCTAGCGAATGAGCAGTTCTTC
TRBV18	TRBJ1-5	15	-	-	CASSPSTRGNQPQHF	TGTGCCAGCTCACCAAGTACTAGAGGCAATCAGCCCCAGCATTTT
TRBV9	TRBJ1-1	16	few	TRBD1	CASSVLPPGTVTEAFF	TGTGCCAGCAGCGTTCTCCCCCCTGGGACAGTCACTGAAGCTTTCTTT
TRBV6-1	TRBJ1-2	16	few	TRBD1	CASSGGQGLPPYGYTF	TGTGCCAGCAGTGGGGGACAGGGCTTACCCCCCTATGGCTACACCTTC
TRBV15	TRBJ1-3	15	once	-	CATSRDLQGGNTIYF	TGTGCCACCAGCAGAGATTTGCAGGGTGGAAACACCATATATTTT
TRBV10-2	TRBJ1-4	14	-	TRBD1	CASSEGDRGEKLFF	TGCGCCAGCAGTGAGGGGGACAGGGGAGAAAAACTGTTTTTT
TRBV24-1	TRBJ2-3	18	once	TRBD2	CATSDPPGGSTGTDTQYF	TGTGCCACCAGTGACCCCCCGGGAGGGAGCACCGGCACAGATACGCAGTATTTT
TRBV27	TRBJ2-3	13	-	-	CASSLYQTDTQYF	TGTGCCAGCAGTTTATACCAGACAGATACGCAGTATTTT
TRBV5-1	TRBJ2-6	14	-	-	CASTYSSGANVLTF	TGCGCCAGCACATACAGCTCTGGGGCCAACGTCCTGACTTTC
TRBV6-5	TRBJ2-1	15	-	TRBD2	CASRGTSGPHNEQFF	TGTGCCAGCAGGGGGACTAGCGGGCCCCACAATGAGCAGTTCTTC